This TCR beta chain is from a study of T cell changes during pregnancy in multiple sclerosis (dated by TCRdb to between 2018 and 2021). Some background on the complete study: In women with multiple sclerosis, the researchers looked at how the T cell repertoire shifted as pregnancy progressed.

The protocol used for the library was the immunoSEQ multiplex PCR assay. Entries here come from immuneACCESS through TCRdb and include only in-frame sequences with V and J called. Some clones fail to appear in such tables; in the studies checked, an unresolved V gene covers under half of the shortfall, and the cause of the remainder is unknown. The sample table holds approximately 28,000 clones, of which just over 90% were seen once. The ten largest clonotypes hold 4.8% of the sample. The cysteine opens and the phenylalanine closes a CDR3 of 15 amino acids. Left in the record is the CDR3 DNA by itself, 45 bases read in frame from the first base. The germline V and J ends show losses of 5 bases and 6 bases respectively, and no gene match explains 8 bases of the junction. The germline V gene (reference sequence) specifies MNHNY as CDR1 and SVGAGI as CDR2. About this clone itself: Its antigen is not yet known. The sample holds no much larger clone one base away, and base qualities are not on file.

The sequence is built from TRBV6-6 and TRBJ1-4; TRBD1 agrees with 8 junctional bases. The specimen was peripheral blood, collected in the first trimester of pregnancy. The sequence came from a female donor in good health, enrolled as a control in a pregnancy study. CDR3 reads: CASSRTTGADEKLFF. The bases read TGTGCCAGCAGTAGAACGACAGGGGCCGATGAAAAACTGTTTTTT.